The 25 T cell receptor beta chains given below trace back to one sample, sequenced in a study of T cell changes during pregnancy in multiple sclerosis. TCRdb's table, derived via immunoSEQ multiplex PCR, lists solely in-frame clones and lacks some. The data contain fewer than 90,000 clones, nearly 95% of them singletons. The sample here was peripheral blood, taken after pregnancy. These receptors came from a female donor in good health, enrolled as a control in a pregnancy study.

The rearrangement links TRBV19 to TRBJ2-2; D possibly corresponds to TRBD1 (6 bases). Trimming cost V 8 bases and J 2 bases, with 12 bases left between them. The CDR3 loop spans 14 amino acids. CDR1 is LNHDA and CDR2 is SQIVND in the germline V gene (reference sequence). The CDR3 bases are TGTGCCAGTCGACAGGCCGCTAACACCGGGGAGCTGTTTTTT. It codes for CASRQAANTGELFF. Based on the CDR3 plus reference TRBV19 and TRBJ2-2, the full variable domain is DGGITQSPKYLFRKEGQNVTLSCEQNLNHDAMYWYRQDPGQGLRLIYYSQIVNDFQKGDIAEGYSVSREKKESFPLTVTSAQKNPTAFYLCASRQAANTGELFFGEGSRLTVL.

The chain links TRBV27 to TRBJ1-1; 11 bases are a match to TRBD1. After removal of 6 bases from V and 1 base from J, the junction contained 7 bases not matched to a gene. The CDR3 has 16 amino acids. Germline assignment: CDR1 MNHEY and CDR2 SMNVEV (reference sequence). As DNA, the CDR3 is TGTGCCAGCAGACAAGGACAGGGGGCTGGGAACACTGAAGCTTTCTTT. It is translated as CASRQGQGAGNTEAFF.

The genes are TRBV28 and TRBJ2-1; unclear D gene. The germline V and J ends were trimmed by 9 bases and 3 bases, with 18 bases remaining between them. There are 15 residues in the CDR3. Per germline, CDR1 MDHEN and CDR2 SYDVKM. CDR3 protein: CASRLTGAGYNEQFF. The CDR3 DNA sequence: TGTGCCAGTCGCCTTACTGGTGCAGGCTACAATGAGCAGTTCTTC. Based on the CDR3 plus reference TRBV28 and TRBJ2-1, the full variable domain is DVKVTQSSRYLVKRTGEKVFLECVQDMDHENMFWYRQDPGLGLRLIYFSYDVKMKEKGDIPEGYSVSREKKERFSLILESASTNQTSMYLCASRLTGAGYNEQFFGPGTRLTVL.

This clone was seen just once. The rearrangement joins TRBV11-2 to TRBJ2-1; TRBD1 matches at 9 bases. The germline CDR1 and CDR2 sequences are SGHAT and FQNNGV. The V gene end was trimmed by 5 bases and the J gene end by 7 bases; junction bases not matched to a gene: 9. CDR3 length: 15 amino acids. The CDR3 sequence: CASSIGTGKYNEQFF. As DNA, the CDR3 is TGTGCCAGCAGCATCGGGACAGGGAAGTATAATGAGCAGTTCTTC.

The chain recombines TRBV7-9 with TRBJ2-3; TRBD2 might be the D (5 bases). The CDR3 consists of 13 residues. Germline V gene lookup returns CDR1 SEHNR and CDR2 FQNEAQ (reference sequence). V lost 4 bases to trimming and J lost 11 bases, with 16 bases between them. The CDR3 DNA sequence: TGTGCCAGCAGCTCCCAGGTGGAGGTCGAGCAGTATTTT. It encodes CASSSQVEVEQYF.

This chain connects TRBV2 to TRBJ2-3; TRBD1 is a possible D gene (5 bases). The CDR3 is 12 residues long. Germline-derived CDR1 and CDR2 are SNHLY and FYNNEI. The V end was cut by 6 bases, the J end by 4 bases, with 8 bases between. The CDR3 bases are TGTGCCAGCAGGATAGGGGCAGATACGCAGTATTTT. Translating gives CASRIGADTQYF.

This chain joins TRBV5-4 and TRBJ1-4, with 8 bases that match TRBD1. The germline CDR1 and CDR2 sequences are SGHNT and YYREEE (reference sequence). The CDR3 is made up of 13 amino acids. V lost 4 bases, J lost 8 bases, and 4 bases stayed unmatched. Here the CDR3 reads CASSQGAREKLFF. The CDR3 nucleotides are TGTGCCAGCAGCCAGGGGGCACGGGAAAAACTGTTTTTT.

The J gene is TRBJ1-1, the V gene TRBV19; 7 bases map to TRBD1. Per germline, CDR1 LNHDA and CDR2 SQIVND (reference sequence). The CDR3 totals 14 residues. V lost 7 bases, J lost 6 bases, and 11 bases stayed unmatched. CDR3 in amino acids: CASTHPTGVSEAFF. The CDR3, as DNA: TGTGCCAGTACCCACCCAACAGGGGTCTCTGAAGCTTTCTTT.

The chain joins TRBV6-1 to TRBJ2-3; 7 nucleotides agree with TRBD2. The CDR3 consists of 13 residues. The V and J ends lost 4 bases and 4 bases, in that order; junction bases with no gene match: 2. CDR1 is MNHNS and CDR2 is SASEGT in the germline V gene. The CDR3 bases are TGTGCCAGCAGTGCCGGGAGGTCAGATACGCAGTATTTT. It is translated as CASSAGRSDTQYF.

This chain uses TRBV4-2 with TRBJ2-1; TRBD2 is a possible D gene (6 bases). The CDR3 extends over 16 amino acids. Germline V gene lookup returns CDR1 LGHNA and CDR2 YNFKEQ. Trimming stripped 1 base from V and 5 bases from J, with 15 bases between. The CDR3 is CASSQGEDSLNNEQFF. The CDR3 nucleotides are TGTGCCAGCAGCCAAGGGGAGGACTCTCTAAACAATGAGCAGTTCTTC.

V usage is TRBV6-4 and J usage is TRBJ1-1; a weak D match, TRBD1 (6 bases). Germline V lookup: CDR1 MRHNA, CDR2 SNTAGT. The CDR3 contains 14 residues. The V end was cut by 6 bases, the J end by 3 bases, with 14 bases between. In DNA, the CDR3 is TGTGCCAGCAGGCAAAACAGGGACGACACTGAAGCTTTCTTT. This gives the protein CASRQNRDDTEAFF.

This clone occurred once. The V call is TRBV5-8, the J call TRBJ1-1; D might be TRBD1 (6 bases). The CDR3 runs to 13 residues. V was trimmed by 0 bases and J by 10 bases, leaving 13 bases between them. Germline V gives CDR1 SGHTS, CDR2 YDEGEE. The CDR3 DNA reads TGTGCCAGCAGCTTGGTGAGGGGAGGGGGAGCTTTCTTT. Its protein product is CASSLVRGGGAFF.

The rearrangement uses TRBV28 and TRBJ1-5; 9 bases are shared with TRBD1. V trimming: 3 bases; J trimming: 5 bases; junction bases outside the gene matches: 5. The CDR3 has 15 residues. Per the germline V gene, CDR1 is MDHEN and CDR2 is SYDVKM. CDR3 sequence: CASSFGDRVHQPQHF. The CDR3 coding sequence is TGTGCCAGCAGTTTTGGGGACAGGGTACATCAGCCCCAGCATTTT.

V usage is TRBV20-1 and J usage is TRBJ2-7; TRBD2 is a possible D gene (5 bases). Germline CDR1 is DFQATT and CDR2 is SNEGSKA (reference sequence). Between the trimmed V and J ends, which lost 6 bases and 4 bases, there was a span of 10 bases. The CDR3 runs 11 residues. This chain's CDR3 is CSARTEYEQYF. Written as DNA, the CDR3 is TGCAGTGCACGGACTGAATACGAGCAGTACTTC.

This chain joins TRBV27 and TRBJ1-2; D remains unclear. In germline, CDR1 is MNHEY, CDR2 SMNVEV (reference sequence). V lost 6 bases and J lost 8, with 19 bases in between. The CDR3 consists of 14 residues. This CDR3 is CASRWRTGQDGYTF. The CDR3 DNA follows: TGTGCCAGCAGATGGAGGACGGGCCAGGACGGCTACACCTTC.

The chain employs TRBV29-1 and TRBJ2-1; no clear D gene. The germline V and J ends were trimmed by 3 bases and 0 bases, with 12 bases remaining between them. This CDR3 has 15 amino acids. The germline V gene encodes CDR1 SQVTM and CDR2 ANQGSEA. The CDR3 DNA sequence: TGCAGCGTTGAGATCGGGTATCCCTCCTACAATGAGCAGTTCTTC. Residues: CSVEIGYPSYNEQFF.

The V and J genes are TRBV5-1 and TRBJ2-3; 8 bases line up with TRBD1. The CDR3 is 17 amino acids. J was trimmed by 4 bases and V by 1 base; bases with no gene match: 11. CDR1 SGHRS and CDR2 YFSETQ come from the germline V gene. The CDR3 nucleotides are TGCGCCAGCAGCTTGTTTTCATCAGGGGGCAAGGCAGATACGCAGTATTTT. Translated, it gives CASSLFSSGGKADTQYF.

CDR3 in DNA: TGTGCCTGGTCTGGCGGGGCGGGAGGCCTAGAGACCCAGTACTTC. It translates to CAWSGGAGGLETQYF. The chain couples TRBV30 to TRBJ2-5, with 8 bases lining up with TRBD2. V lost 5 bases to trimming and J lost 4 bases; unmatched junction nucleotides: 12. The CDR3 has 15 amino acids. Germline CDR1 reads GTSNPN; CDR2 reads SVGIG (reference sequence).

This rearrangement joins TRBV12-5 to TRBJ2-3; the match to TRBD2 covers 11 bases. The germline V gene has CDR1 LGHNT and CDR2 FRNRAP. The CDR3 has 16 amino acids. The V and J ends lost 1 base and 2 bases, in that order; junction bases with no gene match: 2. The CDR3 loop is CASGLGLAGFTDTQYF. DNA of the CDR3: TGTGCTAGTGGTTTGGGACTAGCGGGGTTCACAGATACGCAGTATTTT.

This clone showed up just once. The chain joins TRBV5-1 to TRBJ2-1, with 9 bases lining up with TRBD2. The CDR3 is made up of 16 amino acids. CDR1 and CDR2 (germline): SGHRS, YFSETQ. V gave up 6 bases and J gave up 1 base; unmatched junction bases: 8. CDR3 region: CASTDGLAGSYNEQFF. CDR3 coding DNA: TGCGCCAGCACCGATGGTCTAGCGGGATCCTACAATGAGCAGTTCTTC. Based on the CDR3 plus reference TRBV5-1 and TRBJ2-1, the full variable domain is KAGVTQTPRYLIKTRGQQVTLSCSPISGHRSVSWYQQTPGQGLQFLFEYFSETQRNKGNFPGRFSGRQFSNSRSEMNVSTLELGDSALYLCASTDGLAGSYNEQFFGPGTRLTVL.

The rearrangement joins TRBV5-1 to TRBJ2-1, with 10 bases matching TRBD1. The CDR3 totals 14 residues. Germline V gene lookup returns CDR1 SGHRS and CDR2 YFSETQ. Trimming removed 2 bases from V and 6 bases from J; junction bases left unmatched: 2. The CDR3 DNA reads TGCGCCAGCAGCTTTCGGACAGGGGGCAATGAGCAGTTCTTC. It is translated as CASSFRTGGNEQFF.

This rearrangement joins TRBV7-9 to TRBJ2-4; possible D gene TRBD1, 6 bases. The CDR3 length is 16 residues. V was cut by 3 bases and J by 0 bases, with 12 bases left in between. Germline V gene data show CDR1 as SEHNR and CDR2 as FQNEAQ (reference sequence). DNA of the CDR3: TGTGCCAGCAGCTTTGCAGGGGCGCGAGCCAAAAACATTCAGTACTTC. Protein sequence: CASSFAGARAKNIQYF.

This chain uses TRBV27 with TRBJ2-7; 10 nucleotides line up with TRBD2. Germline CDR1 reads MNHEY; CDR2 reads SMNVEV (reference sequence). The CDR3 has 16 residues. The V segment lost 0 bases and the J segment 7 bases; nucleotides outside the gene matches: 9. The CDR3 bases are TGTGCCAGCAGTTTATCGGAGGGACTAGCGCCCCATGAGCAGTACTTC. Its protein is CASSLSEGLAPHEQYF.

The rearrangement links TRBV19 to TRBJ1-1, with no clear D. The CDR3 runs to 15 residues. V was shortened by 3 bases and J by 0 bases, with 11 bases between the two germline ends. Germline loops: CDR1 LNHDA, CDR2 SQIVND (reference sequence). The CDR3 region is CASSISDNMNTEAFF. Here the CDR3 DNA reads TGTGCCAGTAGTATTTCCGACAACATGAACACTGAAGCTTTCTTT. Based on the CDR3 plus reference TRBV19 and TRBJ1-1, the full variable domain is DGGITQSPKYLFRKEGQNVTLSCEQNLNHDAMYWYRQDPGQGLRLIYYSQIVNDFQKGDIAEGYSVSREKKESFPLTVTSAQKNPTAFYLCASSISDNMNTEAFFGQGTRLTVV.

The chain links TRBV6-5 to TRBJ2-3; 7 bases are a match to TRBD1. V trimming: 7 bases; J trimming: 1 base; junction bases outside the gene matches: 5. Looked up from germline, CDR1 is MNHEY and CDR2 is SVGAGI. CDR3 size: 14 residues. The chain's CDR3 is CASKTDRGTDTQYF. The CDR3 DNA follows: TGTGCCAGCAAAACCGACAGGGGCACAGATACGCAGTATTTT.